The 2 T cell receptor beta chains below come from one sample, sequenced in a study of a mutant IDH1 vaccine in newly diagnosed glioma. Their specific antigens are unknown. The repertoire was sequenced with immunoSEQ multiplex PCR; TCRdb's copy has only in-frame clones and lacks some. The table lists about 30,000 clones, 65% to 85% of them singletons. Time point here: week 23, last vaccination. One vaccine dose held 300 ug of mutant IDH1 20-mer peptide and came with topical imiquimod. Here the sequenced sample was PBMCs, taken from a glioma patient whose treatment included an IDH1 peptide vaccine. The origin of the receptors is a young woman with glioma.

This clone occurred a few times. The chain employs TRBV4-1 and TRBJ2-5; D unresolved. Germline V gene lookup returns CDR1 MGHRA and CDR2 YSYEKL. V lost 0 bases and J lost 7, with 6 bases in between. This CDR3 is built from 12 residues. CDR3 sequence reads: CASSQESPTQYF. CDR3 DNA sequence: TGCGCCAGCAGCCAAGAGTCCCCGACCCAGTACTTC.

V is TRBV7-2 and J is TRBJ1-1; 7 bases line up with TRBD1. The J segment lost 4 bases and the V segment lost 4 bases, leaving 6 bases of the junction unmatched. The germline V gene has CDR1 SGHTA and CDR2 FQGNSA. The length of the CDR3 is 14 residues. CDR3 region: CASSSRQGPTEAFF. CDR3 coding DNA: TGTGCCAGCAGCTCACGACAGGGTCCCACTGAAGCTTTCTTT.